The clone carrying this T cell receptor (beta chain) was seen many times. Its cognate antigen is unknown. TCRdb reanalysed the 5' RACE reads using MiXCR and keeps one entry per CDR3 protein. The sample holds tens of thousands of distinct CDR3 sequences, about 7.6% seen once. Noted time point: sample taken at primary tumor resection. The length of the CDR3 is 14 residues. Trimming removed 0 bases from V and 4 bases from J, with 10 bases in between. CDR1 SGHRS and CDR2 YFSETQ come from the germline V gene. The sample belongs to a study of spatial heterogeneity in lung cancer. Study-wide results and limits: Tumor TCRs that were ubiquitous and expanded showed up in blood more at resection than follow-up.

The source is a male donor with early-stage non-small cell lung cancer. The specimen comprised PBMCs, sampled at surgery. The V call is TRBV5-1, the J call TRBJ1-2; D perhaps matches TRBD1 (5 bases). The CDR3 loop is CASSLGQTAYGYTF. CDR3 in DNA: TGCGCCAGCAGCTTGGGGCAGACAGCCTATGGCTACACCTTC.